This T cell receptor (beta chain) was captured by sequencing in a study of blood T cells in healthy people across ages. Using a J-beta primer mix together with a sample-barcoded 5' primer, a second PCR was run for about 7 to 12 cycles. A 12-random-nucleotide template-switch adaptor tagged each cDNA molecule. TCRdb re-called the 5' RACE reads with MiXCR, one entry per CDR3 protein. Here the sample spans roughly 1,500,000 distinct CDR3 sequences, roughly 40% being singletons. The J segment lost 5 bases and the V segment lost 1 base, leaving 5 bases of the junction unmatched. This CDR3 is built from 15 residues. From germline, CDR1 is SGHRS and CDR2 YFSETQ. This clonotype was detected only a few times. What it recognizes is unknown. Study-level points and caveats: Greater diversity and more naive CD4+ cells were seen in long-lived donors than in aged donors.

The sample consisted of blood. This receptor was taken from a woman under 30 in good health. The chain links TRBV5-1 to TRBJ2-5, with 10 nucleotides matching TRBD2. CDR3 in DNA: TGCGCCAGCAGCTTGATAAGCGGGGGGGCGGAGACCCAGTACTTC. Translating gives CASSLISGGAETQYF.